One and the same sample provided the 19 T cell receptor beta chains below, sequenced in a study of control samples from healthy donors and cancer patients. Profiling relied on immunoSEQ multiplex PCR, and the TCRdb table lists in-frame clones only, not all of them. Of about 180,000 clones in the sample, 90% were seen once. Sequenced: blood. These receptors all stem from a woman aged 45-59 years in good health.

A single count supports this clone. The chain combines TRBV7-9 with TRBJ1-1; TRBD1 might be the D (5 bases). The germline V gene has CDR1 SEHNR and CDR2 FQNEAQ (reference sequence). The CDR3 extends over 14 amino acids. The V gene lost 8 bases and the J gene lost 1 base, with 14 bases spanning the gap. The CDR3 reads CASGEAGTNTEAFF. CDR3 nucleotide sequence: TGTGCCAGCGGAGAAGCCGGGACGAACACTGAAGCTTTCTTT.

The CDR3 nucleotides are TGTGCCAGCACCCCACTCGCGGGAGCCCCAGATACGCAGTATTTT. It is translated as CASTPLAGAPDTQYF. The rearrangement links TRBV7-6 to TRBJ2-3; 7 bases match TRBD2. V shed 7 bases, J shed 4 bases, and the junction held 11 bases outside the gene matches. Germline V CDR1 and CDR2: SGHVS, FNYEAQ. The CDR3 has 15 amino acids.

The gene calls are TRBV25-1 and TRBJ1-1; weak D call: TRBD1 (6 bases). Germline CDR1 MGHDK, CDR2 SYGVNS. The length of the CDR3 is 11 residues. V shed 8 bases and J shed 4 bases, with 8 bases lying between them. Written as DNA, the CDR3 is TGTGCCAGCGTCAGGGGCACTGAAGCTTTCTTT. This gives the protein CASVRGTEAFF.

The J gene is TRBJ1-1, the V gene TRBV6-5; D is unresolved. CDR1 and CDR2 (germline): MNHEY, SVGAGI. Trimming stripped 0 bases from V and 1 base from J, with 9 bases between. The CDR3 spans 15 residues. CDR3: CASSYSRRENTEAFF. The CDR3 region has the DNA TGTGCCAGCAGTTACTCGCGGAGGGAGAACACTGAAGCTTTCTTT.

The rearrangement joins TRBV5-1 to TRBJ1-3; D is perhaps TRBD1 (5 bases). The V gene lost 3 bases and the J gene lost 0 bases, with 10 bases spanning the gap. Germline values: CDR1 SGHRS, CDR2 YFSETQ. The CDR3 is 15 residues long. This chain's CDR3 is CASSSDTYSGNTIYF. CDR3 nucleotide sequence: TGCGCCAGCAGCTCGGACACCTACTCTGGAAACACCATATATTTT.

The CDR3 loop is CASSPGTGAAGGSPLHF. CDR3 in DNA: TGCGCCAGCAGCCCCGGGACAGGGGCCGCAGGGGGTTCACCCCTCCACTTT. The V call is TRBV5-1, the J call TRBJ1-6; 10 nucleotides line up with TRBD1. Germline lookup yields CDR1 SGHRS and CDR2 YFSETQ. The CDR3 is 17 residues long. J lost 9 bases, V lost 4 bases, and 13 bases had no gene match.

The V gene is TRBV5-6, the J gene TRBJ2-7; perhaps D is TRBD1 or TRBD2 (5 bases each). Per the germline V gene, CDR1 is SGHDT and CDR2 is YYEEEE. V was cut by 4 bases and J by 7 bases, with 12 bases left in between. The CDR3 totals 12 residues. The CDR3 loop reads CASSGGTHEQYF. The CDR3 bases are TGTGCCAGCAGCGGGGGTACGCATGAGCAGTACTTC.

V usage is TRBV27 and J usage is TRBJ1-5; 9 positions agree with TRBD1. Germline V gene data show CDR1 as MNHEY and CDR2 as SMNVEV (reference sequence). The CDR3 sequence is 14 residues long. J was trimmed by 4 bases and V by 6 bases; bases with no gene match: 4. The DNA for the CDR3 is TGTGCCAGCAGCCCACAGGGGGCTAATCAGCCCCAGCATTTT. Protein: CASSPQGANQPQHF.

In its sample, this clone was seen once. The V gene is TRBV10-2, the J gene TRBJ1-2; D not certain. Trimming removed 3 bases from V and 4 bases from J, with 9 bases in between. The germline gives CDR1 WSHSY, CDR2 SAAADI. The CDR3 is 13 amino acids. CDR3 sequence: CASSDQTRYGYTF. DNA for the CDR3: TGCGCCAGCAGTGACCAAACCCGCTATGGCTACACCTTC.

The chain employs TRBV9 and TRBJ1-2, with 7 bases lining up with TRBD1. This CDR3 contains 12 residues. J was trimmed by 8 bases and V by 3 bases; bases with no gene match: 4. In germline, CDR1 is SGDLS, CDR2 YYNGEE. CDR3 DNA: TGTGCCAGCAGCGGGGACAGTGCGGGCTACACCTTC. Amino acids: CASSGDSAGYTF.

The chain joins TRBV2 to TRBJ1-1, with D unresolved. V was cut by 6 bases and J by 1 base, with 12 bases left in between. Looked up from germline, CDR1 is SNHLY and CDR2 is FYNNEI. The CDR3 extends over 14 amino acids. Here the CDR3 reads CASRIEQTNTEAFF. The CDR3 bases are TGTGCCAGCAGAATCGAACAGACGAACACTGAAGCTTTCTTT.

Here the CDR3 reads CASTRGPDSPLHF. In DNA form, the CDR3 reads TGTGCCAGCACCCGAGGCCCGGATTCACCCCTCCACTTT. This chain joins TRBV7-6 and TRBJ1-6; D is ambiguous. CDR3 length: 13 amino acids. The V end lost 7 bases, the J end lost 8 bases, and 12 bases lay between the germline ends. From germline, CDR1 is SGHVS and CDR2 FNYEAQ.

Comment on this clone: This specimen includes other DNA sequences encoding the same CDR3. The chain is built from TRBV5-1 and TRBJ2-5; D ambiguous. V was trimmed by 1 base and J by 2 bases, leaving 6 bases between them. Germline V lookup: CDR1 SGHRS, CDR2 YFSETQ. The CDR3 contains 13 residues. The CDR3 DNA reads TGCGCCAGCAGCTTGCTTTATCAAGAGACCCAGTACTTC. It encodes CASSLLYQETQYF.

The chain recombines TRBV6-6 with TRBJ2-5; D remains unclear. The CDR3 has 13 amino acids. Germline values: CDR1 MNHNY, CDR2 SVGAGI (reference sequence). Trimming removed 6 bases from V and 4 bases from J, with 12 bases in between. CDR3 protein: CASRLLYGETQYF. The CDR3 DNA reads TGTGCCAGCAGACTCCTATACGGAGAGACCCAGTACTTC.

J is TRBJ1-4 and V is TRBV4-3; D is uncertain. With 1 base removed from V and 6 bases from J, the gap between germline ends came to 12 bases. CDR1 is LGHNA, CDR2 YSLEER, per germline. CDR3 length: 15 amino acids. The CDR3 reads CASSQVGRFDEKLFF. CDR3 in DNA: TGCGCCAGCAGCCAAGTCGGCCGGTTTGATGAAAAACTGTTTTTT.

V usage is TRBV28 and J usage is TRBJ2-7, with unresolved D. V was cut by 1 base and J by 3 bases, with 10 bases left in between. CDR3 size: 14 residues. Germline V gene data show CDR1 as MDHEN and CDR2 as SYDVKM. DNA of the CDR3: TGTGCCAGCAGTTTATATGGCAGCCTCTACGAGCAGTACTTC. Residues: CASSLYGSLYEQYF. Full variable domain (missing parts from reference TRBV28 and TRBJ2-7): DVKVTQSSRYLVKRTGEKVFLECVQDMDHENMFWYRQDPGLGLRLIYFSYDVKMKEKGDIPEGYSVSREKKERFSLILESASTNQTSMYLCASSLYGSLYEQYFGPGTRLTVT.

The chain is built from TRBV14 and TRBJ2-7; D tentatively reads TRBD1 or TRBD2 (5 bases each). V was cut by 1 base and J by 4 bases, with 14 bases left in between. This CDR3 spans 15 amino acids. Germline CDR1 SGHDN, CDR2 FVKESK. The CDR3 loop reads CASSQVLGERYEQYF. The CDR3 bases are TGTGCCAGCAGCCAAGTATTAGGGGAGAGGTACGAGCAGTACTTC.

This clone came up once. V gene TRBV24-1 combines with J gene TRBJ2-7; D might be TRBD2 (5 bases). There are 12 residues in the CDR3. CDR1 KGHDR and CDR2 SFDVKD come from the germline V gene. Trimming cost V 3 bases and J 5 bases, with 7 bases left between them. The CDR3 sequence is CATSDAGHEQYF. The CDR3 region has the DNA TGTGCCACCAGTGATGCGGGCCACGAGCAGTACTTC.

The chain is built from TRBV9 and TRBJ2-2; 10 bases align to TRBD1. Looked up from germline, CDR1 is SGDLS and CDR2 is YYNGEE. The CDR3 covers 15 residues. Trimming at V came to 4 bases and at J to 6 bases, leaving 6 bases not matched to a gene. CDR3 DNA sequence: TGTGCCAGCAGCTCCCGACAGGGGGCTGCCGGGGAGCTGTTTTTT. Translation: CASSSRQGAAGELFF.